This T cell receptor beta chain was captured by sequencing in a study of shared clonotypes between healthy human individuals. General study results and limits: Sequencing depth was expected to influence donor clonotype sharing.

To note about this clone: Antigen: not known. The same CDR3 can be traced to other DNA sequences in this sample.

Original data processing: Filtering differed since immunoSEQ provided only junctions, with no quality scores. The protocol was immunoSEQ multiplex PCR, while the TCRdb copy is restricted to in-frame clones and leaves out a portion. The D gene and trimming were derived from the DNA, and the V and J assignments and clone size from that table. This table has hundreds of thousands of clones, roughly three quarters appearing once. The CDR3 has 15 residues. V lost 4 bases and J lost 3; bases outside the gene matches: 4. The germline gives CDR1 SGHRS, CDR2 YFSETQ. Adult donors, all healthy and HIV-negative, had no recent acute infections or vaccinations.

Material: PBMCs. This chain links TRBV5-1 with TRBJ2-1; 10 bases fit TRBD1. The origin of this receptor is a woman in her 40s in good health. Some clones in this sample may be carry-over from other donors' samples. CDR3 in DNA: TGCGCCAGCAGCAGGGGACAGGGGAACTACAATGAGCAGTTCTTC. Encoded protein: CASSRGQGNYNEQFF.